This T cell receptor beta chain was captured by sequencing in a study of Graves' ophthalmopathy and Graves' hyperthyroidism. As the template, RNA transcripts were used to amplify TCR beta CDR3 regions. HTBI primers primed a first-round RT-PCR, and a second-round multiplex PCR followed. TCRdb reanalysed the multiplex PCR reads using MiXCR and keeps one entry per CDR3 protein. The table lists about 1.2 million distinct CDR3 sequences, roughly 35% of them singletons. This clonotype was observed a few times. Trimming left V 10 bases short and J 2 bases short, with 14 bases between. There are 14 residues in the CDR3.

The J gene is TRBJ2-2, the V gene TRBV12-3 or TRBV12-4; no clear D. Specimen: peripheral blood or thyroid tissue (not recorded which). The clonotype originates from an adult man with Graves' hyperthyroidism. The CDR3 DNA sequence: TGTGCCATTAGGGAACAGTCTAACACCGGGGAGCTGTTTTTT. This translates into CAIREQSNTGELFF.